This TCR beta chain was retrieved from a study of T cells in Graves' hyperthyroidism and ophthalmopathy. General study results and limits: Within blood appeared most thyroid clonotypes that had expanded above 0.001.

With regard to this clonotype: Its antigen is as yet unknown.

From RNA transcripts, TCR beta CDR3 regions were amplified. Researchers ran a first-round RT-PCR on the TCR CDR3 using the HTBI primer set. TCRdb called the multiplex PCR reads again in MiXCR, with one record for every CDR3 protein. The table shows around 600,000 distinct CDR3 sequences, with 45% occurring only once. This receptor was identified in an adult man with Graves' disease, either hyperthyroidism or ophthalmopathy (not recorded which). The sample comprised peripheral blood or thyroid tissue (not recorded which).

CDR3 sequence reads: CSVDPTGDGVYF. For the CDR3, the DNA is TGCAGCGTTGACCCCACAGGAGACGGGGTATATTTT. The chain links TRBV29-1 to TRBJ1-3, with D possibly matching TRBD1 (5 bases). CDR1 is SQVTM and CDR2 is ANQGSEA in the germline V gene. V was trimmed by 3 bases and J by 14 bases, leaving 17 bases between them. This CDR3 is built from 12 residues.